The entry below describes one TCR beta chain. What it binds is unknown. The sample originates from a study of cytomegalovirus exposure and HLA in healthy donors. 60 Vbeta and 13 Jbeta primers were used in PCR. The repertoire was sequenced with immunoSEQ multiplex PCR; TCRdb's copy has only in-frame clones and lacks some. There are 90,000 to 95,000 clones in the sample; around 76% occur only once, and approximately 0.56% lies in the top ten. Findings and limits, study-wide: Per published reports, the classifier diagnosed cytomegalovirus status with high specificity and sensitivity.

V was pared by 0 bases and J by 5 bases, with 17 bases between. The CDR3 spans 16 residues. Germline V CDR1 and CDR2: SGHDT, YYEEEE. The sequencing sample was made of PBMCs. This chain links TRBV5-6 with TRBJ2-5; D uncertain. The clonotype was recovered from a man between 25 and 39 years old in good health and CMV-seronegative. CDR3 bases: TGTGCCAGCAGCTTGGGGTCCAGGCGCCTAAGGGAGACCCAGTACTTC. This translates into CASSLGSRRLRETQYF.